This TCR beta chain was documented in a study of T-cell reconstitution after alpha-beta-depleted transplantation in children. Preparation of the TCRbeta library used unique molecular identifiers. TCRdb independently ran MiXCR on the PCR reads; one entry per CDR3 protein. The data show 400,000 to 500,000 distinct CDR3 sequences, approximately 11% seen once. This CDR3 has 14 residues. V gave up 0 bases and J gave up 3 bases, with 8 bases separating them. Germline loops: CDR1 MNHEY, CDR2 SVGAGI. This clonotype was counted ten times or more. The sample was PBMCs from the stem cell graft donor, taken from the stem cell graft. This TCR derives from a human donor who donated a stem cell graft to a child with acute myeloid leukemia. J is TRBJ1-1 and V is TRBV6-5; TRBD1 is a possible D gene (5 bases). The CDR3: CASSYSRTYTEAFF. In DNA, the CDR3 is TGTGCCAGCAGTTACTCGAGGACATACACTGAAGCTTTCTTT.